This T cell receptor beta chain was recorded in a study of response to subunit inactivated influenza vaccine. V gave up 0 bases and J gave up 6 bases, with 19 bases separating them. Looked up from germline, CDR1 is SGHRS and CDR2 is YFSETQ. This CDR3 contains 17 residues. TCRdb reanalysed the RT-PCR reads using MiXCR and keeps one entry per CDR3 protein. Of a few hundred thousand distinct CDR3 sequences in the sample, 12% to 15% were seen once. This clonotype originated in a middle-aged man who received an inactivated influenza vaccine. The material sequenced was PBMCs from blood, taken 11 to 12 days after vaccination. V is TRBV5-1 and J is TRBJ2-1, with D possibly matching TRBD2 (5 bases). The CDR3 spells CASSLAPYGSGSNEQFF. Here the CDR3 DNA reads TGCGCCAGCAGCTTGGCCCCTTACGGCTCGGGGAGCAATGAGCAGTTCTTC.